Below are 3 T cell receptor beta chains sequenced from a single sample in a study of blood T cells in healthy people across ages. Combining a sample-barcoded 5' primer with a J-beta primer mix, a second PCR ran for 7 to 11 cycles. TCRdb itself ran the 5' RACE reads through MiXCR, one entry per CDR3 protein. The table shows about 1.8 million distinct CDR3 sequences, with around half occurring only once. Input material: blood. Source of these receptors: a woman aged 40 to 50 in good health.

A few counts support this clonotype. The rearrangement uses TRBV29-1 and TRBJ2-5, with 9 bases that match TRBD1. Germline CDR1 SQVTM, CDR2 ANQGSEA. Trimming at V came to 6 bases and at J to 3 bases, leaving 8 bases not matched to a gene. The CDR3 is 14 amino acids. In DNA form, the CDR3 reads TGCAGCGTGACGTTGACAGGGGGGGAAGAGACCCAGTACTTC. This codes for CSVTLTGGEETQYF.

This clonotype occurred many times. The chain combines TRBV7-9 with TRBJ2-7, with D possibly matching TRBD1 (5 bases). The CDR3 is 13 amino acids. Germline CDR1 SEHNR, CDR2 FQNEAQ (reference sequence). Trimming stripped 6 bases from V and 1 base from J, with 10 bases between. The CDR3 nucleotides are TGTGCCAGCAGTTTTCAGGGTTCCTACGAGCAGTACTTC. Its protein product is CASSFQGSYEQYF.

J is TRBJ2-1 and V is TRBV6-5, with TRBD1 matching over 11 bases. CDR1 and CDR2 (germline): MNHEY, SVGAGI. The CDR3 sequence is 17 residues long. V was pared by 1 base and J by 6 bases, with 8 bases of the junction left unmatched. The CDR3 nucleotides are TGTGCCAGCAGTTACTTAAGGGGACAGGGGGAGGCCAATGAGCAGTTCTTC. This codes for CASSYLRGQGEANEQFF.